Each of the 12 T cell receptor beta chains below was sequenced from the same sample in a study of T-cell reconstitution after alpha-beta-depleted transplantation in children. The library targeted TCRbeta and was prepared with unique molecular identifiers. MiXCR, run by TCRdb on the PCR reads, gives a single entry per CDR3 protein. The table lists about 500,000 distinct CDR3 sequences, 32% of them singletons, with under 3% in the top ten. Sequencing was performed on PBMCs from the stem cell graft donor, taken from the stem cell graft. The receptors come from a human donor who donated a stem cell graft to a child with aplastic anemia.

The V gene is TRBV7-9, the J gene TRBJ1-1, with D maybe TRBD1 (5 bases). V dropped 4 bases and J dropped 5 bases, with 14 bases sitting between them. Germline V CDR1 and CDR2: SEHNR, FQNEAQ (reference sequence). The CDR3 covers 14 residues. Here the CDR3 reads CASSSGADGTEAFF. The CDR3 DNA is TGTGCCAGCAGCTCTGGGGCAGATGGGACTGAAGCTTTCTTT.

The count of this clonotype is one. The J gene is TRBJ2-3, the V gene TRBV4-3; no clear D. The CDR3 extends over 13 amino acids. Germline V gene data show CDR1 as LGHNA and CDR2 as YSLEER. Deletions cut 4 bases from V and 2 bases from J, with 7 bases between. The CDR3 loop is CASSLSTTDTQYF. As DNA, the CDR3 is TGCGCCAGCAGCCTTTCTACCACAGATACGCAGTATTTT.

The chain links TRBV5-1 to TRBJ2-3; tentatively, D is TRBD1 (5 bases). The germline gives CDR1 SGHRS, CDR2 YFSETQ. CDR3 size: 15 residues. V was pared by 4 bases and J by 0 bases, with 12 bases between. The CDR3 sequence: CASSPDQGSTDTQYF. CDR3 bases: TGCGCCAGCAGCCCGGATCAGGGTAGCACAGATACGCAGTATTTT. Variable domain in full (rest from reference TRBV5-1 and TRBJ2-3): KAGVTQTPRYLIKTRGQQVTLSCSPISGHRSVSWYQQTPGQGLQFLFEYFSETQRNKGNFPGRFSGRQFSNSRSEMNVSTLELGDSALYLCASSPDQGSTDTQYFGPGTRLTVL.

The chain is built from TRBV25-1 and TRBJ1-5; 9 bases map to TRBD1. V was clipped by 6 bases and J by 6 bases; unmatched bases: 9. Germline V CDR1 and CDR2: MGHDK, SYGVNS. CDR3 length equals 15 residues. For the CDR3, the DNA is TGTGCCAGCAGCGACGGGACAGGGAATTTTCAGCCCCAGCATTTT. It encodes CASSDGTGNFQPQHF.

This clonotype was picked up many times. The CDR3 DNA reads TGTGCCAGCAGCGTTCTAGGGGACTCGAACACCGGGGAGCTGTTTTTT. Translating it yields CASSVLGDSNTGELFF. The rearrangement joins TRBV6-4 to TRBJ2-2, with D tentatively TRBD2 (6 bases). V lost 6 bases and J 0 bases, leaving 14 bases between the germline ends. This CDR3 is built from 16 residues. The germline V gene has CDR1 MRHNA and CDR2 SNTAGT.

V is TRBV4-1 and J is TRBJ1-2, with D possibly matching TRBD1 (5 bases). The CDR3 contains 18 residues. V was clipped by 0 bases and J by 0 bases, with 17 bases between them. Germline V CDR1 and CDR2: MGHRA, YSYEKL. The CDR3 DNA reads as TGCGCCAGCAGCCAAGAGGACCAAGGGGCAGTTGCTAACTATGGCTACACCTTC. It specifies CASSQEDQGAVANYGYTF.

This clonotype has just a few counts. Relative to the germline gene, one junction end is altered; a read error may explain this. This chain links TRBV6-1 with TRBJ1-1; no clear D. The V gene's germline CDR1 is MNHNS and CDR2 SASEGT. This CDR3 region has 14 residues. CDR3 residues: CATSRRPLGTEAFF. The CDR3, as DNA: TGTGCCACCAGTCGACGGCCGTTGGGCACTGAAGCTTTCTTT.

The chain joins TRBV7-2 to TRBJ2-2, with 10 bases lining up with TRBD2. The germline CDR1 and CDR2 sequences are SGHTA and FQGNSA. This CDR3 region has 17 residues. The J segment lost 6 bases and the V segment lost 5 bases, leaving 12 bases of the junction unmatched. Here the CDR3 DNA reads TGTGCCAGCAGCCCGAGGGTGGCTAGCGGGAGTCCCGGGGAGCTGTTTTTT. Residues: CASSPRVASGSPGELFF.

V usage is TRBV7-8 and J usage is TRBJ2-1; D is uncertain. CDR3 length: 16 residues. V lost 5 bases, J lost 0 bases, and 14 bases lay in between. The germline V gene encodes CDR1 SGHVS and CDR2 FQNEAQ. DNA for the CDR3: TGTGCCAGCAGCCTAAGGACCAGAAACTCCTACAATGAGCAGTTCTTC. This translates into CASSLRTRNSYNEQFF. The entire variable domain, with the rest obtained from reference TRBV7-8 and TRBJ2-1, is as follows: GAGVSQSPRYKVAKRGQDVALRCDPISGHVSLFWYQQALGQGPEFLTYFQNEAQLDKSGLPSDRFFAERPEGSVSTLKIQRTQQEDSAVYLCASSLRTRNSYNEQFFGPGTRLTVL.

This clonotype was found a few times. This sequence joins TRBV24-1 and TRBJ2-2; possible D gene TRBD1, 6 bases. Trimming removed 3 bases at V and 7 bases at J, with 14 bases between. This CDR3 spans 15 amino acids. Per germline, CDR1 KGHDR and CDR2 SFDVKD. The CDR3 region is CATSDTRTVYGELFF. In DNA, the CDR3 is TGTGCCACCAGTGATACCCGGACAGTATACGGGGAGCTGTTTTTT.

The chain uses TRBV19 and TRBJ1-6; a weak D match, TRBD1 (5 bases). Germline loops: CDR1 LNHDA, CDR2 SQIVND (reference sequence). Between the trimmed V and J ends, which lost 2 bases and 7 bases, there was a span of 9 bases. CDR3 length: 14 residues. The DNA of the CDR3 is TGTGCCAGTAGTATAAGACAGACGAATTCACCCCTCCACTTT. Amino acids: CASSIRQTNSPLHF.

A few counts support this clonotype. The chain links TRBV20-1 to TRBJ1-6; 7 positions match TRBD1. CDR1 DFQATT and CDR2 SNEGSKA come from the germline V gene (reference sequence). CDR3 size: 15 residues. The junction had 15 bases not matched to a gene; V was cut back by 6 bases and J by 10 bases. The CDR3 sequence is CSARDSHLRLSPLHF. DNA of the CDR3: TGCAGTGCAAGGGACAGTCATTTGCGGTTATCACCCCTCCACTTT.